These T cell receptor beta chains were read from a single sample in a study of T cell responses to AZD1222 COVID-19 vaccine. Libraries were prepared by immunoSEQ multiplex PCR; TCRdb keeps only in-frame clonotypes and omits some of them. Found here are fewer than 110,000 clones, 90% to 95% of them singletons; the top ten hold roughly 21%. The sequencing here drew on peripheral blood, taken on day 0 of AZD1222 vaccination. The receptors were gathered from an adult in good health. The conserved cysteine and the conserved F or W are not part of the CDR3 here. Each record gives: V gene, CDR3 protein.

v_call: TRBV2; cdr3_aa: ASNVNPGREQF
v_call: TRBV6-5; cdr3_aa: ASTQQGGPYEQY
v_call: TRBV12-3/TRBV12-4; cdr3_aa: ASIKTGSPPQH
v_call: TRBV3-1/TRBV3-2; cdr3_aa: ATGLAGAYTGELF
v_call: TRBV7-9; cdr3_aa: ASSGTGSNQPQH
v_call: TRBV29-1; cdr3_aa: SVASQPQTGNTIY
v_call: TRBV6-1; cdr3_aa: ASSEWGPANYGYT
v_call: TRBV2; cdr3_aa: ASVSNYGYT
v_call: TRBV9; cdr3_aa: ASSVDQHTEAF
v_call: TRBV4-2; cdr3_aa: ASSQGLNLNYNSPLH
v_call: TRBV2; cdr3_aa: ASSPDSRNQPQH